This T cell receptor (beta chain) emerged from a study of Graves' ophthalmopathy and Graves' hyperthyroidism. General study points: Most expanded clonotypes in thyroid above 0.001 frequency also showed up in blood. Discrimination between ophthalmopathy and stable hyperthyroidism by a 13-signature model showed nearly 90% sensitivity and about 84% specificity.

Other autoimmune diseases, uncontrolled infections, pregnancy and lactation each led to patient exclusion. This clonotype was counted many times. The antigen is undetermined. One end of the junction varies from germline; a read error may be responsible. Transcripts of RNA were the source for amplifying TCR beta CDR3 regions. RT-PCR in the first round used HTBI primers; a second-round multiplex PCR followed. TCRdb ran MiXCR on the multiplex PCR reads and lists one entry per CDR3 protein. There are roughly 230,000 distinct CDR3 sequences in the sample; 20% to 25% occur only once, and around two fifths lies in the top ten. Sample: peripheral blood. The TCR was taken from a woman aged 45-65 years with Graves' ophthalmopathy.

CDR3: CASALTGTGELFF. CDR3 DNA: TGTGCTAGTGCTTTGACTGGTACCGGGGAGCTGTTTTTT. The rearrangement links TRBV12-5 to TRBJ2-2; D remains unclear. CDR1 is LGHNT and CDR2 is FRNRAP in the germline V gene. This CDR3 spans 13 amino acids.